This T cell receptor (beta chain) was obtained from a study of blood T cell repertoires in COVID-19. Study details: COVID-19 samples, acute and convalescent, were from the United States, Italy and Spain.

As processed by the authors: From reference gene primer amplification, estimates of nucleated cell counts were derived. Repertoires were generated with immunoSEQ multiplex PCR, while TCRdb's copy carries only in-frame clones and drops some. V, J and clone size are taken as reported in that table, and D and trimming were inferred from the DNA itself. The sample yields some 47,000 clones, 90% seen once. CDR3 length equals 13 residues. Trimming took 0 bases from V and 4 from J, leaving 6 bases between them. Germline V gene data show CDR1 as SGHTA and CDR2 as FQGTGA. The sequencing input was peripheral blood. The receptor's source is a man in his 70s with acute or convalescent COVID-19. The chain is built from TRBV7-3 and TRBJ2-5; D gene uncertain. The CDR3: CASSLTPRETQYF. For the CDR3, the DNA is TGTGCCAGCAGCTTAACCCCTAGAGAGACCCAGTACTTC.